This note documents a single TCR beta chain sequence. Clones were read by immunoSEQ multiplex PCR, and TCRdb kept only the in-frame ones, dropping some. Here the sample spans about 12,000 clones, around 84% being singletons. The data were taken from a study of tumor-infiltrating lymphocytes in localized non-small cell lung cancer. The wider study: Each patient gave resected tumor and non-adjacent uninvolved lung tissue.

This CDR3 has 16 residues. Germline V gene sequence: CDR1 SGHRS, CDR2 YFSETQ. V lost 1 base and J 0 bases, leaving 11 bases between the germline ends. The V gene is TRBV5-1, the J gene TRBJ1-3, with D unclear. This clonotype was sampled from a human donor with non-small cell lung cancer. Sequenced sample: lung tumor tissue. The CDR3 nucleotides are TGCGCCAGCAGCTTGTGGCAGATGAACTCTGGAAACACCATATATTTT. Amino acid sequence: CASSLWQMNSGNTIYF.